This TCR beta chain was sequenced for a study of blood T cells in healthy people across ages. Primers used in a second PCR of roughly 6 to 11 cycles were a sample-barcoded 5' primer and a J-beta primer mix. Each cDNA molecule carried a tag from a template-switch adaptor that contained 12 random nucleotides. MiXCR, applied by TCRdb to the 5' RACE reads, yields one record per CDR3 protein. The sample gives a few hundred thousand distinct CDR3 sequences, 50% to 60% of which show up once; around 53% is in the top ten. The V gene lost 6 bases and the J gene lost 3 bases, with 12 bases spanning the gap. Germline CDR1 reads MRHNA; CDR2 reads SNTAGT. This CDR3 has 13 residues. Study-level results: Bulk PBMC profiling left naive and antigen-experienced comparisons inconclusive.

This clonotype has a handful of counts. Its antigen is not known. The chain has TRBV6-4 and TRBJ2-7; D possibly corresponds to TRBD1 (6 bases). The receptor's source is a man aged 55 to 69 in good health. The sample comprised blood. The CDR3 spells CASRGTFVYEQYF. The CDR3 DNA follows: TGTGCCAGCAGGGGGACATTCGTCTACGAGCAGTACTTC.